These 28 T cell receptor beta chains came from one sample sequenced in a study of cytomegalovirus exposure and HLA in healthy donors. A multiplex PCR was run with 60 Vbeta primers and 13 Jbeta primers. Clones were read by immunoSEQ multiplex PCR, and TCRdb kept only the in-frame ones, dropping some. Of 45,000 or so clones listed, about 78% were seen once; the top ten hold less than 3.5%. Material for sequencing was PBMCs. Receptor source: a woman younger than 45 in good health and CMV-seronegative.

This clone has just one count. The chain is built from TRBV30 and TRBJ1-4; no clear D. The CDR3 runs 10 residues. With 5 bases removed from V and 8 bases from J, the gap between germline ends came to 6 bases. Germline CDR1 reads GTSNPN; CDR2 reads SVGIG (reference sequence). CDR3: CAWEREKLFF. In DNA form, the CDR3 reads TGTGCCTGGGAGCGGGAAAAACTGTTTTTT.

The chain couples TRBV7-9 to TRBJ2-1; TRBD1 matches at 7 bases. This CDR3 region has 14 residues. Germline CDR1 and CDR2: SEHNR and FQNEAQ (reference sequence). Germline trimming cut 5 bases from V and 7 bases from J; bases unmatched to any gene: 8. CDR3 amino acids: CASSLWDRHNEQFF. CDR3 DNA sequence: TGTGCCAGCAGCCTTTGGGACAGACATAATGAGCAGTTCTTC.

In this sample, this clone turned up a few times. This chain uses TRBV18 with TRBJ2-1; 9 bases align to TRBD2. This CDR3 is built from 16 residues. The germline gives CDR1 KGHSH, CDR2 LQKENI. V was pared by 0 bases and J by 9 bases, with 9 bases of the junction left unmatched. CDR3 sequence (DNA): TGTGCCAGCTCACCACCTAAGGGGACTAGCTTGAGTGAGCAGTTCTTC. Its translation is CASSPPKGTSLSEQFF. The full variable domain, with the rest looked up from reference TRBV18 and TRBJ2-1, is NAGVMQNPRHLVRRRGQEARLRCSPMKGHSHVYWYRQLPEEGLKFMVYLQKENIIDESGMPKERFSAEFPKEGPSILRIQQVVRGDSAAYFCASSPPKGTSLSEQFFGPGTRLTVL.

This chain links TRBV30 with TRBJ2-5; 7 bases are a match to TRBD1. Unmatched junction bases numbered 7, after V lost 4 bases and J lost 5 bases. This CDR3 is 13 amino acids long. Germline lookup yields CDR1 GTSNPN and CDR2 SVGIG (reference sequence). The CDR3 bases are TGTGCCTGGAAAAACAGGGGTAGGGAGACCCAGTACTTC. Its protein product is CAWKNRGRETQYF.

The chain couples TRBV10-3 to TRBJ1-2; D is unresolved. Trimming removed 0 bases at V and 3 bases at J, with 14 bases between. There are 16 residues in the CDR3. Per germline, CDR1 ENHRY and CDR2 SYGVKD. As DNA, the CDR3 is TGTGCCATCAGTGAGTCGGGCGGAGCACTAGACTATGGCTACACCTTC. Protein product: CAISESGGALDYGYTF.

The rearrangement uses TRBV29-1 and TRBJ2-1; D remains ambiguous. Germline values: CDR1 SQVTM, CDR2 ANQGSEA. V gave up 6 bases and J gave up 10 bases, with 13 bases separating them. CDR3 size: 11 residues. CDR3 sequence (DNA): TGCAGCGTCGAGTACAGCTCCGAGCAGTTCTTC. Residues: CSVEYSSEQFF.

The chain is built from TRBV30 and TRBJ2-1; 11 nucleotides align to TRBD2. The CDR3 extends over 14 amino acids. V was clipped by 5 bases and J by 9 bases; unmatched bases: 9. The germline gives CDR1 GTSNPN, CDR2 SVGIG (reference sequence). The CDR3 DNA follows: TGTGCCTGGTCCTTAGCGGGAGGGCCCAGTGAGCAGTTCTTC. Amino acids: CAWSLAGGPSEQFF.

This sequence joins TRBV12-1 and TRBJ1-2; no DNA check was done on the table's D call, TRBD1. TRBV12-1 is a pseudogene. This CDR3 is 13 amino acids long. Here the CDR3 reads CASSLRQNYGYTF. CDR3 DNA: TGTGCCAGCAGCTTAAGACAGAACTATGGCTACACCTTC.

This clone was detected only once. The CDR3 reads CSADRGTEAFF. DNA of the CDR3: TGCAGCGCTGACAGGGGGACTGAAGCTTTCTTT. V and J are TRBV29-1 and TRBJ1-1; 9 nucleotides agree with TRBD1. The CDR3 contains 11 residues. Germline lookup yields CDR1 SQVTM and CDR2 ANQGSEA. V lost 7 bases and J lost 5; bases outside the gene matches: 2.

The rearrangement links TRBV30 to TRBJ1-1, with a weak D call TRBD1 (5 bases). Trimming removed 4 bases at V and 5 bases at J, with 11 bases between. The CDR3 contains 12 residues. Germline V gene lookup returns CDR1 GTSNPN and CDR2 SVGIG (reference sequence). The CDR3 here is CAWTQGWTEAFF. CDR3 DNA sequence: TGTGCCTGGACCCAGGGATGGACTGAAGCTTTCTTT.

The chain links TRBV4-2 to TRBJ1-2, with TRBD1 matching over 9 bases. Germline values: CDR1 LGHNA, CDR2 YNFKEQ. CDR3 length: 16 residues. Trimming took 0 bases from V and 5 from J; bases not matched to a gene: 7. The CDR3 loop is CASSQDSQGAGYGYTF. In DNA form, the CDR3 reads TGTGCCAGCAGCCAAGATTCACAGGGGGCAGGGTATGGCTACACCTTC.

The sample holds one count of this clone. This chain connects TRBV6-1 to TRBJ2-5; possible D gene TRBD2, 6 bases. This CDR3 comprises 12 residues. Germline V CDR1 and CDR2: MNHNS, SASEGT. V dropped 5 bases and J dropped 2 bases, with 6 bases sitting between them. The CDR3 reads CASSRGQETQYF. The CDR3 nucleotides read TGTGCCAGCAGTCGGGGGCAAGAGACCCAGTACTTC.

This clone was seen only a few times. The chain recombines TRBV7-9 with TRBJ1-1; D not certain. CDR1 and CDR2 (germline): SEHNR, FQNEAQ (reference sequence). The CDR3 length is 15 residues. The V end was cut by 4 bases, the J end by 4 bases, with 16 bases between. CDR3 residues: CASSSTGGGITEAFF. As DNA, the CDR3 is TGTGCCAGCAGCTCCACCGGTGGAGGAATCACTGAAGCTTTCTTT.

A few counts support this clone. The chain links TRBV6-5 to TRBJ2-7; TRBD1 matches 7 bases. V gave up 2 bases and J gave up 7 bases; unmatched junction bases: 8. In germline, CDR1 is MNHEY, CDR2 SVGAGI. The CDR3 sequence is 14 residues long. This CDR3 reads CASSYGRDSLEQYF. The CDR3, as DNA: TGTGCCAGCAGTTACGGTCGGGACAGCCTAGAGCAGTACTTC.

The CDR3, as DNA: TGTGCCAGCAGCTTCAAGGACAGACCCTACGAGCAGTACTTC. Protein product: CASSFKDRPYEQYF. The rearrangement joins TRBV7-2 to TRBJ2-7; D is possibly TRBD1 (6 bases). This CDR3 is built from 14 residues. Between the trimmed V and J ends, which lost 3 bases and 2 bases, there was a span of 11 bases. Germline V gives CDR1 SGHTA, CDR2 FQGNSA.

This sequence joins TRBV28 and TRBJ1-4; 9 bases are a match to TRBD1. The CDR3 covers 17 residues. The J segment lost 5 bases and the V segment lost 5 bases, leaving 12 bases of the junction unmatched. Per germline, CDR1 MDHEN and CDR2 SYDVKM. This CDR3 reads CASSPPGQGGLNEKLFF. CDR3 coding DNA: TGTGCCAGCAGTCCACCGGGACAGGGAGGGTTGAATGAAAAACTGTTTTTT.

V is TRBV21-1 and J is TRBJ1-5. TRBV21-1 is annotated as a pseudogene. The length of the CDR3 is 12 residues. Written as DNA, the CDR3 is TGTGCCAGGCGACGGGGGGTTCAGCCCCAGCATTTT. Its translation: CARRRGVQPQHF.

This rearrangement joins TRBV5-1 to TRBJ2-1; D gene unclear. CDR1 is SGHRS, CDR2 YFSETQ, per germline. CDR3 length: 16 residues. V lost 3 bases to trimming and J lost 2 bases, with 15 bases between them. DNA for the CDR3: TGCGCCAGCAGCTCGCTCCCGACGGCGGCCTACAATGAGCAGTTCTTC. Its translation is CASSSLPTAAYNEQFF. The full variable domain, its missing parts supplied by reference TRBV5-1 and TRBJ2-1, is KAGVTQTPRYLIKTRGQQVTLSCSPISGHRSVSWYQQTPGQGLQFLFEYFSETQRNKGNFPGRFSGRQFSNSRSEMNVSTLELGDSALYLCASSSLPTAAYNEQFFGPGTRLTVL.

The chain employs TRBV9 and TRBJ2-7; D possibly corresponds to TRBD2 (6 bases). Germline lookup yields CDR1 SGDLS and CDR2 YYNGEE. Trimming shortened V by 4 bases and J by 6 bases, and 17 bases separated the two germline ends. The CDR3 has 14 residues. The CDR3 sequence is CASSPSGWGGEQYF. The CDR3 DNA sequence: TGTGCCAGCAGCCCCTCGGGATGGGGAGGCGAGCAGTACTTC. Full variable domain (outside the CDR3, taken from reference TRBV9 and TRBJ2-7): DSGVTQTPKHLITATGQRVTLRCSPRSGDLSVYWYQQSLDQGLQFLIQYYNGEERAKGNILERFSAQQFPDLHSELNLSSLELGDSALYFCASSPSGWGGEQYFGPGTRLTVT.

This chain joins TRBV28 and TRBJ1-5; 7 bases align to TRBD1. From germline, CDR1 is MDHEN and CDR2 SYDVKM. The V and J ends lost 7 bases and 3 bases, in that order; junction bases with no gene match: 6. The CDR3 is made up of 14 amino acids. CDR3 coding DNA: TGTGCCAGCACCGAACAGGGGCTCAATCAGCCCCAGCATTTT. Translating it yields CASTEQGLNQPQHF. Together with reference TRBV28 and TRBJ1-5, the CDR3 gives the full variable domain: DVKVTQSSRYLVKRTGEKVFLECVQDMDHENMFWYRQDPGLGLRLIYFSYDVKMKEKGDIPEGYSVSREKKERFSLILESASTNQTSMYLCASTEQGLNQPQHFGDGTRLSIL.

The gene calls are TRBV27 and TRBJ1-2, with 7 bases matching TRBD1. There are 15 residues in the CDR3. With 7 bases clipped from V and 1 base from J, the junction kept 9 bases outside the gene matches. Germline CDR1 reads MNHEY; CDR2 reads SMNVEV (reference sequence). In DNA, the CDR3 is TGTGCCAGCACCGAAAGGACAGGAATTAACTATGGCTACACCTTC. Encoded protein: CASTERTGINYGYTF.

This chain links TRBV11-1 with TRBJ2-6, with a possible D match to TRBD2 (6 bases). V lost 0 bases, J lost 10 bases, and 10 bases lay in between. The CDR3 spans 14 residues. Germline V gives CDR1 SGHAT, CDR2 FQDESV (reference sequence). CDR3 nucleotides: TGTGCCAGCAGCTTAGCTGGGCGGGGTAACGTCCTGACTTTC. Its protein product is CASSLAGRGNVLTF.

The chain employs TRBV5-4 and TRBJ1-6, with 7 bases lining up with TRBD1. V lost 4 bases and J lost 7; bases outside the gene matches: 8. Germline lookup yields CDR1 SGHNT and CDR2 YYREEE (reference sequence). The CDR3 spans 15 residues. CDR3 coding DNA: TGTGCCAGCAGCGCATCGGGACAGCTGAATTCACCCCTCCACTTT. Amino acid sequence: CASSASGQLNSPLHF.

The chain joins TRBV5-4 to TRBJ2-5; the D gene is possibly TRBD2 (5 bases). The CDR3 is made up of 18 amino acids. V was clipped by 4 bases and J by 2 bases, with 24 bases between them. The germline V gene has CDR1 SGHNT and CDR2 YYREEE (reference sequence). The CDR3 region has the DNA TGTGCCAGCAGCCATAAGGGCCTAGAGGGCTATCGTCAAGAGACCCAGTACTTC. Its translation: CASSHKGLEGYRQETQYF. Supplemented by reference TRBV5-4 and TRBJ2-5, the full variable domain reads ETGVTQSPTHLIKTRGQQVTLRCSSQSGHNTVSWYQQALGQGPQFIFQYYREEENGRGNFPPRFSGLQFPNYSSELNVNALELDDSALYLCASSHKGLEGYRQETQYFGPGTRLLVL.

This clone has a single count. Here the CDR3 DNA reads TGTGCCAGCAGCTTGGGGTTTAAGCGGACCACCGGGGAGCTGTTTTTT. Translation: CASSLGFKRTTGELFF. V is TRBV5-4 and J is TRBJ2-2, with D perhaps matching TRBD2 (5 bases). The CDR3 spans 16 residues. V lost 0 bases and J 4 bases, leaving 13 bases between the germline ends. In germline, CDR1 is SGHNT, CDR2 YYREEE (reference sequence).

The CDR3 protein is CASSRETSGYDTQYF. Written as DNA, the CDR3 is TGTGCCAGCAGTAGGGAAACTAGCGGGTACGATACGCAGTATTTT. V usage is TRBV6-1 and J usage is TRBJ2-3, with 9 bases lining up with TRBD2. V dropped 5 bases and J dropped 6; count of bases not matched to a gene: 9. CDR1 is MNHNS and CDR2 is SASEGT in the germline V gene. The CDR3 is 15 amino acids.

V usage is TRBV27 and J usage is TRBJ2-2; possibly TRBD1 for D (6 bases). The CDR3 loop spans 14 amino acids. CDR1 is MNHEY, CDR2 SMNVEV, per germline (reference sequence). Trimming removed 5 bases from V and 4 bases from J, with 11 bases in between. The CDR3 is CASSAQGTTGELFF. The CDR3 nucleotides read TGTGCCAGCAGTGCACAGGGTACCACCGGGGAGCTGTTTTTT.

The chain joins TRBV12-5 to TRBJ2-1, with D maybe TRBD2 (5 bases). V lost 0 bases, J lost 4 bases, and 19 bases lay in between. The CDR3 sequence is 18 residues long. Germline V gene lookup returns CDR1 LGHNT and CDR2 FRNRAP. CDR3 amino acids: CASGLVTSGSGKYNEQFF. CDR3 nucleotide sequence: TGTGCTAGTGGTTTGGTGACAAGTGGGAGCGGCAAGTACAATGAGCAGTTCTTC.